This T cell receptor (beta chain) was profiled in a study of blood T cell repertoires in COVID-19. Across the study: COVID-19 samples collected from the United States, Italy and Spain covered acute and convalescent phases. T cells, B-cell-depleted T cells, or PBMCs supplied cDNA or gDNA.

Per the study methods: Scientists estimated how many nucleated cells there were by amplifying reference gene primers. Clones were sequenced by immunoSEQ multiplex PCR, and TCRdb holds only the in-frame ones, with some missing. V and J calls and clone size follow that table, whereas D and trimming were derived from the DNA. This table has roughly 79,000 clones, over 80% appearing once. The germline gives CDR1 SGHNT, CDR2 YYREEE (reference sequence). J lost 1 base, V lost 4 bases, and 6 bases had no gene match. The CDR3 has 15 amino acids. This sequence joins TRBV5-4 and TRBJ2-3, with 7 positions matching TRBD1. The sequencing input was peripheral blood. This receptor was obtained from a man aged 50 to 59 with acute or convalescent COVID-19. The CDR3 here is CASSVTDRGTDTQYF. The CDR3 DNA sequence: TGTGCCAGCAGCGTGACCGACAGGGGCACAGATACGCAGTATTTT.